This note documents a single T cell receptor beta chain sequence. Its target is unknown. CDR3 length: 15 residues. The V gene's germline CDR1 is SEHNR and CDR2 FQNEAQ (reference sequence). After removal of 0 bases from V and 1 base from J, the junction contained 1 base not matched to a gene. This sample was included in a study of cytomegalovirus exposure and HLA in healthy donors. Study-level information: A later analysis reported the approximately 120 validation repertoires used the same platform as the roughly 700 first-cohort repertoires. Overall study results and limits: Many donors shared some public TCRs, even though most TCR sequences were rare. Subsequent analysis revealed that first-cohort TCR clusters tended to co-occur in the 120 or so validation repertoires. Reportedly, cytomegalovirus status was diagnosed with high sensitivity and specificity.

Method: immunoSEQ multiplex PCR; TCRdb's copy keeps in-frame clones and lacks some. The table shows fewer than 150,000 clones, with more than 70% occurring only once. Sequenced sample: PBMCs. The TCR comes from a man aged 18 to 35 in good health and CMV-seronegative. V and J are TRBV7-9 and TRBJ2-5; 8 bases are a match to TRBD1. The CDR3 protein is CASSLADRGQETQYF. CDR3 coding DNA: TGTGCCAGCAGCTTAGCCGACAGGGGCCAAGAGACCCAGTACTTC.